These 15 T cell receptor beta chains were all obtained from the same sample, sequenced in a study of breast tumors, draining lymph nodes, adjacent tissues. TCRdb re-derived calls from the multiplex PCR reads in MiXCR, one entry per CDR3 protein. This sample has some 130,000 distinct CDR3 sequences; about a fifth occur once, and the top ten carry roughly 2.7%. Samples came from axillary lymph nodes draining the breast cancer. Sequencing input: axillary lymph node tissue. These receptors came from a female donor with breast cancer. Some clones in this sample may be carry-over from other donors' samples.

The chain uses TRBV28 and TRBJ2-5; D gene uncertain. The CDR3 loop spans 12 amino acids. V lost 2 bases to trimming and J lost 5 bases, with 6 bases between them. Germline values: CDR1 MDHEN, CDR2 SYDVKM. The CDR3 DNA is TGTGCCAGCAGTTTAGGGATGGAGACCCAGTACTTC. Protein sequence: CASSLGMETQYF.

This clonotype came up many times. The chain carries TRBV7-2 and TRBJ2-7; a possible D gene is TRBD2 (6 bases). The CDR3 loop spans 14 amino acids. V was trimmed by 4 bases and J by 7 bases, leaving 17 bases between them. Germline values: CDR1 SGHTA, CDR2 FQGNSA. The CDR3, as DNA: TGTGCCAGCAGCTCCCAGTCTGCGGGGCGGGAGCAGTACTTC. It yields the protein CASSSQSAGREQYF.

Comments on this clonotype: This may come from a read error, since a much larger clone is one base off. The chain has TRBV18 and TRBJ2-7; 7 nucleotides align to TRBD1. The CDR3 spans 14 residues. Germline-derived CDR1 and CDR2 are KGHSH and LQKENI. The DNA of the CDR3 is TGTGCCAGCTCCCCACAGGGGATAGAGTACGAGCAGTACTTC. This codes for CASSPQGIEYEQYF.

This clonotype was counted ten times or more. J is TRBJ2-7 and V is TRBV11-2, with 11 bases lining up with TRBD1. The V gene's germline CDR1 is SGHAT and CDR2 FQNNGV. This CDR3 is built from 15 residues. With 6 bases clipped from V and 7 bases from J, the junction kept 11 bases outside the gene matches. CDR3 sequence: CASRHQGTGGWEQYF. DNA for the CDR3: TGTGCCAGCAGACATCAAGGGACAGGGGGGTGGGAGCAGTACTTC.

On this clonotype: A much larger clone differs by one base, so this may be a read error. The J gene is TRBJ2-2, the V gene TRBV4-1; D gene uncertain. V lost 0 bases to trimming and J lost 7 bases, with 6 bases between them. Germline-derived CDR1 and CDR2 are MGHRA and YSYEKL. The CDR3 is made up of 13 amino acids. DNA of the CDR3: TGCGCCAGCAGCCAAGAGGGCATCGGGGAGCTGTTTTTT. This gives the protein CASSQEGIGELFF.

The V and J genes are TRBV4-2 and TRBJ1-4; TRBD1 might be the D (6 bases). The germline gives CDR1 LGHNA, CDR2 YNFKEQ. This CDR3 is 13 amino acids long. The V gene lost 1 base and the J gene lost 8 bases, with 8 bases spanning the gap. The CDR3 DNA follows: TGTGCCAGCAGCCAAGCTACAGGGGAAAAACTGTTTTTT. Residues: CASSQATGEKLFF.

This clonotype appeared many times. J is TRBJ2-1 and V is TRBV7-2; no reliable D call. The CDR3 sequence is 15 residues long. Germline CDR1 reads SGHTA; CDR2 reads FQGNSA. Trimming took 7 bases from V and 0 from J, leaving 13 bases between them. DNA for the CDR3: TGTGCCAGCACCGACGCCTCAAGCTCCTACAATGAGCAGTTCTTC. Encoded protein: CASTDASSSYNEQFF.

Points on this clonotype: The CDR3 does not close with the conserved phenylalanine or tryptophan, likely indicating a read error. The chain combines TRBV19 with TRBJ2-1; 12 bases are a match to TRBD2. The ends lost 11 bases at V and 9 bases at J; junction bases unmatched: 14. Germline V gene lookup returns CDR1 LNHDA and CDR2 SQIVND (reference sequence). The CDR3 has 15 amino acids. The CDR3 is CAGIKTSGSYSEQFS. The CDR3, as DNA: TGTGCCGGTATTAAGACTAGCGGGAGTTATAGTGAGCAGTTCTCC.

In this sample, this clonotype turned up a few times. The chain combines TRBV18 with TRBJ1-5, with D tentatively TRBD1 (5 bases). There are 16 residues in the CDR3. CDR1 is KGHSH and CDR2 is LQKENI in the germline V gene. Trimming stripped 0 bases from V and 2 bases from J, with 11 bases between. The CDR3 is CASSPPGLGGNQPQHF. CDR3 in DNA: TGTGCCAGCTCACCACCGGGATTGGGGGGCAATCAGCCCCAGCATTTT.

This clonotype was found many times. The chain combines TRBV2 with TRBJ2-1, with unresolved D. Germline CDR1 and CDR2: SNHLY and FYNNEI. This CDR3 comprises 14 residues. Trimming removed 2 bases from V and 6 bases from J, with 11 bases in between. This chain's CDR3 is CASSELATGNEQFF. The CDR3 coding sequence is TGTGCCAGCAGTGAATTAGCAACGGGCAATGAGCAGTTCTTC.

This clonotype was observed many times. CDR3: CASSRGWGYEQYF. The CDR3 DNA reads TGTGCCAGCAGCCGGGGGTGGGGCTACGAGCAGTACTTC. The rearrangement joins TRBV5-5 to TRBJ2-7; D may be TRBD2 (6 bases). The V and J ends lost 4 bases and 3 bases respectively, with 11 bases between them. From germline, CDR1 is SGHKS and CDR2 YYEKEE (reference sequence). The CDR3 is 13 amino acids.

Many counts were recorded for this clonotype. J is TRBJ2-1 and V is TRBV30; D gene ambiguous. CDR1 GTSNPN and CDR2 SVGIG come from the germline V gene (reference sequence). This CDR3 spans 12 amino acids. V was trimmed by 3 bases and J by 6 bases, leaving 9 bases between them. Here the CDR3 DNA reads TGTGCCTGGAGCCTGGGATTCAATGAGCAGTTCTTC. Its translation is CAWSLGFNEQFF. Variable domain in full (rest from reference TRBV30 and TRBJ2-1): SQTIHQWPATLVQPVGSPLSLECTVEGTSNPNLYWYRQAAGRGLQLLFYSVGIGQISSEVPQNLSASRPQDRQFILSSKKLLLSDSGFYLCAWSLGFNEQFFGPGTRLTVL.

This chain joins TRBV5-1 and TRBJ1-1, with D unclear. Germline V CDR1 and CDR2: SGHRS, YFSETQ. This CDR3 is built from 14 residues. The ends were cut back, 0 bases at V and 5 bases at J, with 11 bases in the middle. The CDR3 protein is CASSLAGEGTEAFF. The CDR3 DNA sequence: TGCGCCAGCAGCTTGGCCGGGGAGGGAACTGAAGCTTTCTTT.

Points on this clonotype: A much larger clone lies a single base off, so this may be a read error. V gene TRBV2 combines with J gene TRBJ2-2; the D gene is possibly TRBD1 (6 bases). Germline CDR1 and CDR2: SNHLY and FYNNEI. CDR3 length: 14 residues. With 11 bases removed from V and 5 bases from J, the gap between germline ends came to 18 bases. The CDR3 DNA is TGTGCCGGCAAGAGGACAGTTCTTACCGGGGAGCTGTTTTTT. It translates to CAGKRTVLTGELFF.

The chain uses TRBV4-2 and TRBJ1-5; a possible D gene is TRBD1 (5 bases). V was shortened by 0 bases and J by 3 bases, with 12 bases between the two germline ends. The CDR3 totals 16 residues. Germline V lookup: CDR1 LGHNA, CDR2 YNFKEQ. Here the CDR3 DNA reads TGTGCCAGCAGCCAAGATCGGGGGGGTGCCAATCAGCCCCAGCATTTT. Encoded protein: CASSQDRGGANQPQHF.